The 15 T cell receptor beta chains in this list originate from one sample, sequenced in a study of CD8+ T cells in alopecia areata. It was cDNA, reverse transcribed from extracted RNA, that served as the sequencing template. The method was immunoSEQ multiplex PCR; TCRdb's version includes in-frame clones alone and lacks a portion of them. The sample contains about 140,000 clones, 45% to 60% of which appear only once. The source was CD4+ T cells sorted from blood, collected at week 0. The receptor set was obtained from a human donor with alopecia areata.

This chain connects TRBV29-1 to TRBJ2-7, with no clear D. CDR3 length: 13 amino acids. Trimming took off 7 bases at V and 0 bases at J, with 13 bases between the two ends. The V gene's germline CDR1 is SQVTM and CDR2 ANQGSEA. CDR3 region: CSALWVNSYEQYF. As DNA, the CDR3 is TGCAGCGCCCTATGGGTGAACTCCTACGAGCAGTACTTC.

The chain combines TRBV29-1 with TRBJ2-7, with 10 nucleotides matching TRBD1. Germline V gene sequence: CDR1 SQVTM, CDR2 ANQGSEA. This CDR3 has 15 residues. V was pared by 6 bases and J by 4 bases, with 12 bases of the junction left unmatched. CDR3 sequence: CSVHLPGQGRYEQYF. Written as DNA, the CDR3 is TGCAGCGTCCACCTTCCGGGACAGGGGAGGTACGAGCAGTACTTC.

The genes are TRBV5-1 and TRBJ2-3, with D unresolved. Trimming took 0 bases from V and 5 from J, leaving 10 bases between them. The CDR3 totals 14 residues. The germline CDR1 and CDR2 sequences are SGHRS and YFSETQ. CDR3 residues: CASSLASSRDTQYF. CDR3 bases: TGCGCCAGCAGCTTGGCCTCCAGCCGAGATACGCAGTATTTT.

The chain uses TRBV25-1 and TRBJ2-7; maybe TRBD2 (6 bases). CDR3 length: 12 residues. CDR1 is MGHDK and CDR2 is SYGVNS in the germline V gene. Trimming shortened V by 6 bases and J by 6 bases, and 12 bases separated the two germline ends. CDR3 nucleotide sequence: TGTGCCAGCAGCCCTGGGCGGGGCGAGCAGTACTTC. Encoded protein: CASSPGRGEQYF.

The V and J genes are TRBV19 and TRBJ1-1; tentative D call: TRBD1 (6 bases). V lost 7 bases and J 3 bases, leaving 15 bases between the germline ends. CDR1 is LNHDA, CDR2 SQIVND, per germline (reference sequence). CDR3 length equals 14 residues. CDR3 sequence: CASIQTGRDTEAFF. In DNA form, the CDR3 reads TGTGCCAGTATCCAAACAGGGAGGGACACTGAAGCTTTCTTT.

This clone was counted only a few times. The CDR3 spells CASSYAVHLGYTF. The CDR3 bases are TGTGCCAGCAGTTACGCAGTTCACCTTGGCTACACCTTC. The genes are TRBV6-5 and TRBJ1-2; D is unresolved. CDR3 length equals 13 residues. V lost 2 bases to trimming and J lost 7 bases, with 11 bases between them. CDR1 is MNHEY, CDR2 SVGAGI, per germline.

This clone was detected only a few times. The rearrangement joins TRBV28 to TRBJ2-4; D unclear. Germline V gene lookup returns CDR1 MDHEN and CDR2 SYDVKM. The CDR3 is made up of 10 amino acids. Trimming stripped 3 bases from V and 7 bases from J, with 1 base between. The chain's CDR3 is CASSFNIQYF. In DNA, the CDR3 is TGTGCCAGCAGTTTCAACATTCAGTACTTC.

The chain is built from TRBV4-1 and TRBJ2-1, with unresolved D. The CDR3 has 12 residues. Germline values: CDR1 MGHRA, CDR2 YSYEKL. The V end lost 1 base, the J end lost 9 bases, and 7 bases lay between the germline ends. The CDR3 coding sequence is TGCGCCAGCAGCCAAGCCAGCGCTGAGCAGTTCTTC. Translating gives CASSQASAEQFF.

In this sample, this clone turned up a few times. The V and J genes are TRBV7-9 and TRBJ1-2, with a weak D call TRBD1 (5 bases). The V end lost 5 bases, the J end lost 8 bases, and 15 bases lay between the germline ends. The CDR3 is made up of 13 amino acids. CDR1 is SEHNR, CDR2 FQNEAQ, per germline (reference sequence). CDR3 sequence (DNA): TGTGCCAGCAGCCTAACCGTCCAGGGAGGCTACACCTTC. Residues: CASSLTVQGGYTF. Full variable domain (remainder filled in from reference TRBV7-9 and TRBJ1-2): DTGVSQNPRHKITKRGQNVTFRCDPISEHNRLYWYRQTLGQGPEFLTYFQNEAQLEKSRLLSDRFSAERPKGSFSTLEIQRTEQGDSAMYLCASSLTVQGGYTFGSGTRLTVV.

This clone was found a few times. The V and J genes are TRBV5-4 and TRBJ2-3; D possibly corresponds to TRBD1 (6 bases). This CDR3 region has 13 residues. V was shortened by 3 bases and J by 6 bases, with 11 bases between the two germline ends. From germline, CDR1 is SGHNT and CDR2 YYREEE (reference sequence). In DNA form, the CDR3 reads TGTGCCAGCAGCTCGCAGGGGACGGATACGCAGTATTTT. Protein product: CASSSQGTDTQYF.

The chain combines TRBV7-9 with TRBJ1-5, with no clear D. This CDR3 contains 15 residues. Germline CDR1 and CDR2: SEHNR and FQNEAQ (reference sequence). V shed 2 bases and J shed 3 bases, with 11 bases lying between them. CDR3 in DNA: TGTGCCAGCAGCTTATCTTCGGGCCCCAATCAGCCCCAGCATTTT. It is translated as CASSLSSGPNQPQHF.

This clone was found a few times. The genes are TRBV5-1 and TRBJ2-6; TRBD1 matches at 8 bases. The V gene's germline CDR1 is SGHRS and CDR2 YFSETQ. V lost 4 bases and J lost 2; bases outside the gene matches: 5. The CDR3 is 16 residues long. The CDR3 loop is CASSAGQETGANVLTF. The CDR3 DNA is TGCGCCAGCAGCGCGGGACAGGAGACTGGGGCCAACGTCCTGACTTTC.

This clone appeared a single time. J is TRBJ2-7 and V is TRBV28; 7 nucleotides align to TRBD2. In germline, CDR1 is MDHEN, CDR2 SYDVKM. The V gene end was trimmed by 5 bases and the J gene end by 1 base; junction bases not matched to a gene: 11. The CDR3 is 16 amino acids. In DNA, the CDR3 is TGTGCCAGCAGTCCGACGAGCGGGATCCCTTCCTACGAGCAGTACTTC. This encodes CASSPTSGIPSYEQYF.

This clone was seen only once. CDR3 region: CAWSVSDLRLFF. The CDR3, as DNA: TGTGCCTGGAGTGTTTCGGACCTTAGACTGTTTTTT. The J gene is TRBJ1-4, the V gene TRBV30, with no clear D. V lost 0 bases, J lost 13 bases, and 12 bases lay in between. The V gene's germline CDR1 is GTSNPN and CDR2 SVGIG (reference sequence). This CDR3 has 12 amino acids.

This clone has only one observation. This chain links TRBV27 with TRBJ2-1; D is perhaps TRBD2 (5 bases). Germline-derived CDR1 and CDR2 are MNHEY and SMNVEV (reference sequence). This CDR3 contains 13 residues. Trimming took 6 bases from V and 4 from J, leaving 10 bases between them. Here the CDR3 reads CASRFRGYNEQFF. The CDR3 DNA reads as TGTGCCAGCAGGTTTCGGGGATACAATGAGCAGTTCTTC.